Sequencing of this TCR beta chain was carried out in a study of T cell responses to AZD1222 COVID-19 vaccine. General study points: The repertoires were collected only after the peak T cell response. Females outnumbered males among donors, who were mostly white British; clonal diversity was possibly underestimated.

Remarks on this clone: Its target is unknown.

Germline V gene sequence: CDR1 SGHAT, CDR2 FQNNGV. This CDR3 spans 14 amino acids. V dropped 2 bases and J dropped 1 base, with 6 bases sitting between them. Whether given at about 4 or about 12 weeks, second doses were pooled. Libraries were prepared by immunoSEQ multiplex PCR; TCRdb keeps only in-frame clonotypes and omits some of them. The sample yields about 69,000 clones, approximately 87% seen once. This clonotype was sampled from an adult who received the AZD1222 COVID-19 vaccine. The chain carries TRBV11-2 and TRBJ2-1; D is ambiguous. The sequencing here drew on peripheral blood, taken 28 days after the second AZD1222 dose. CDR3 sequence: CASSLWGSYNEQFF. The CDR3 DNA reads TGTGCCAGCAGCTTATGGGGTTCCTACAATGAGCAGTTCTTC.